The rows below give T cell receptor beta chains drawn from one sample of a study of CD8+CD57+ T cells in acquired aplastic anemia. TCRdb called the reads again in MiXCR, with one record for every CDR3 protein. The table lists 40,000 or so distinct CDR3 sequences, about 77% of them singletons. The sequencing sample was made of sorted CD4+, CD8+, or CD8+CD57+ T cells (not recorded which) from PBMCs. Source of these receptors: a human donor in good health, serving as a control. Each CDR3 is given with its conserved first and last residue. D genes are given only for firm matches.

j_call: TRBJ2-1; v_call: TRBV25-1; cdr3_length: 12; d_call: NA; cdr3_aa: CASSVGVNEQFF
j_call: NA; v_call: TRBV25-1; cdr3_length: 17; d_call: NA; cdr3_aa: CASSSTSIQGSSYEQYF
j_call: TRBJ2-2; v_call: TRBV24-1; cdr3_length: 15; d_call: NA; cdr3_aa: CATSAGDSNTGELFF
j_call: TRBJ2-7; v_call: TRBV7-6; cdr3_length: 16; d_call: NA; cdr3_aa: CASSQRRGPQNYEQYF
j_call: TRBJ2-3; v_call: TRBV2; cdr3_length: 12; d_call: TRBD1; cdr3_aa: CASSEATGPQYF
j_call: TRBJ1-1; v_call: TRBV7-2; cdr3_length: 13; d_call: TRBD1; cdr3_aa: CASTQGEGTEAFF
j_call: TRBJ1-2; v_call: TRBV15; cdr3_length: 14; d_call: TRBD1; cdr3_aa: CATSRGGTGQGYTF
j_call: TRBJ2-7; v_call: TRBV20-1; cdr3_length: 12; d_call: TRBD1; cdr3_aa: CSVPGQGAEQYF
j_call: TRBJ1-5; v_call: TRBV6-1; cdr3_length: 12; d_call: NA; cdr3_aa: CASRDSNQPQHF
j_call: TRBJ2-3; v_call: TRBV12-3/TRBV12-4; cdr3_length: 17; d_call: NA; cdr3_aa: CASSLGWTNGNTDTQYF
j_call: TRBJ1-4; v_call: TRBV15; cdr3_length: 17; d_call: NA; cdr3_aa: CATSRDFNSARSEKLFF
j_call: TRBJ2-5; v_call: TRBV20-1; cdr3_length: 14; d_call: NA; cdr3_aa: CSARENPLRETQYF
j_call: TRBJ1-6; v_call: TRBV25-1; cdr3_length: 13; d_call: NA; cdr3_aa: CASLQGNNSPLHF
j_call: TRBJ1-3; v_call: TRBV10-1; cdr3_length: 13; d_call: TRBD1; cdr3_aa: CASGQDSGNTIYF
j_call: TRBJ2-7; v_call: TRBV7-2; cdr3_length: 15; d_call: NA; cdr3_aa: CASSLVGSASYEQYF
j_call: TRBJ1-5; v_call: TRBV19; cdr3_length: 13; d_call: NA; cdr3_aa: CASSVNSNQPQHF
j_call: TRBJ2-7; v_call: TRBV7-3; cdr3_length: 14; d_call: TRBD2; cdr3_aa: CASSRSGGGSEQYF
j_call: TRBJ1-2; v_call: TRBV9; cdr3_length: 12; d_call: NA; cdr3_aa: CASSPGLGSAYF
j_call: TRBJ1-6; v_call: TRBV15; cdr3_length: 13; d_call: NA; cdr3_aa: CATSRDLGSPLHF
j_call: TRBJ1-6; v_call: TRBV7-6; cdr3_length: 14; d_call: NA; cdr3_aa: CASSLARVGSPLHF
j_call: TRBJ1-2; v_call: TRBV19; cdr3_length: 14; d_call: TRBD1; cdr3_aa: CASRPKGQGDGYTF
j_call: TRBJ2-7; v_call: TRBV9; cdr3_length: 13; d_call: NA; cdr3_aa: CAIFNGTSYEQYF
j_call: TRBJ2-7; v_call: TRBV7-9; cdr3_length: 13; d_call: NA; cdr3_aa: CASSTPHGYEQYF
j_call: NA; v_call: TRBV6-1; cdr3_length: 15; d_call: TRBD1; cdr3_aa: CASNINRGTYYEQYF
j_call: TRBJ2-5; v_call: TRBV29-1; cdr3_length: 13; d_call: TRBD1; cdr3_aa: CSVAQGARETQYF
j_call: TRBJ1-1; v_call: TRBV29-1; cdr3_length: 13; d_call: NA; cdr3_aa: CSVYSQGAGEAFF
j_call: TRBJ2-6; v_call: TRBV9; cdr3_length: 17; d_call: NA; cdr3_aa: CASSVGGADSGANVLTF
j_call: TRBJ1-2; v_call: TRBV29-1; cdr3_length: 13; d_call: NA; cdr3_aa: CSVGLGGYYGYTF
j_call: TRBJ2-5; v_call: TRBV18; cdr3_length: 12; d_call: NA; cdr3_aa: CASSPQEETQYF
j_call: TRBJ1-1; v_call: TRBV7-3; cdr3_length: 13; d_call: NA; cdr3_aa: CASSLDMNTEAFF
j_call: TRBJ1-6; v_call: TRBV10-3; cdr3_length: 16; d_call: NA; cdr3_aa: CAISETQVGLGSPLHF
j_call: TRBJ2-7; v_call: TRBV20-1; cdr3_length: 14; d_call: TRBD1; cdr3_aa: CSAKEGQFFYEQYF
j_call: TRBJ2-7; v_call: TRBV20-1; cdr3_length: 14; d_call: NA; cdr3_aa: CSAVRALAVVGQYF
j_call: TRBJ1-5; v_call: TRBV12-3/TRBV12-4; cdr3_length: 13; d_call: TRBD1; cdr3_aa: CASSGQVQWPQHF
j_call: TRBJ2-2; v_call: TRBV7-3; cdr3_length: 15; d_call: NA; cdr3_aa: CASSLRTAYTGELFF
j_call: TRBJ1-1; v_call: TRBV7-3; cdr3_length: 13; d_call: NA; cdr3_aa: CASSSGQYTEAFF
j_call: TRBJ1-2; v_call: TRBV7-3; cdr3_length: 12; d_call: NA; cdr3_aa: CASSLSGGTWTF
j_call: TRBJ1-2; v_call: TRBV15; cdr3_length: 13; d_call: TRBD1; cdr3_aa: CATQPGQLYGYTF
j_call: TRBJ2-7; v_call: TRBV25-1; cdr3_length: 16; d_call: TRBD1; cdr3_aa: CASSSGTGGSVYEQYF
j_call: TRBJ2-7; v_call: TRBV11-1; cdr3_length: 13; d_call: NA; cdr3_aa: CASSLASSYEQYF